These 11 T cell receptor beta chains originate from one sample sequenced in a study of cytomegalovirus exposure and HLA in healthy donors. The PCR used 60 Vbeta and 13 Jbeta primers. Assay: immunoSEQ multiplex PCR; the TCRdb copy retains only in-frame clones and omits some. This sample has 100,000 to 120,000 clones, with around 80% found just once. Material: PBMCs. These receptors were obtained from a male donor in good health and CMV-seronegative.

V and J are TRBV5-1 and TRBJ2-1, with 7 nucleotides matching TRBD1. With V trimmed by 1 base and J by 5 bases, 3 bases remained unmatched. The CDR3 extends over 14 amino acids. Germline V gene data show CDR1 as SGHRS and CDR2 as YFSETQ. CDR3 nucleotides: TGCGCCAGCAGCTTGATGGGACAGAACAATGAGCAGTTCTTC. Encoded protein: CASSLMGQNNEQFF.

The CDR3 reads CASTPKVEGNEQYF. CDR3 bases: TGTGCCAGCACCCCAAAGGTGGAGGGCAACGAGCAGTACTTC. The rearrangement uses TRBV6-5 and TRBJ2-7, with D perhaps matching TRBD2 (6 bases). V lost 7 bases, J lost 5 bases, and 18 bases lay in between. There are 14 residues in the CDR3. Germline CDR1 MNHEY, CDR2 SVGAGI.

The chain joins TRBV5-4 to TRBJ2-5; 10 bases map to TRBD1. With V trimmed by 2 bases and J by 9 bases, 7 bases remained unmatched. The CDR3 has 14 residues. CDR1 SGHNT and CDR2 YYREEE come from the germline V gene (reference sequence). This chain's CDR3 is CASSFGTGVRAQYF. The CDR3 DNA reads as TGTGCCAGCAGCTTCGGGACAGGGGTACGGGCCCAGTACTTC.

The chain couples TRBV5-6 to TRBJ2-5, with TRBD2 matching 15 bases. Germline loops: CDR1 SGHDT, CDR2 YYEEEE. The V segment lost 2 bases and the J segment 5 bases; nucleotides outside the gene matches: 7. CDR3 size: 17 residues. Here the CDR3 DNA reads TGTGCCAGCAGCTTCGGACTAGCGGGAGGGCCAGGGGAGACCCAGTACTTC. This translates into CASSFGLAGGPGETQYF.

CDR3 bases: TGTGCCAGCAGCTTAACGACAGGGAGCTACAATGAGCAGTTCTTC. Translating gives CASSLTTGSYNEQFF. The chain employs TRBV7-9 and TRBJ2-1; 7 positions match TRBD1. The trim removed 2 bases at V and 3 bases at J, leaving 4 bases unmatched. The CDR3 has 15 amino acids. The germline gives CDR1 SEHNR, CDR2 FQNEAQ (reference sequence). The variable domain in full, with the rest retrieved from reference TRBV7-9 and TRBJ2-1, is DTGVSQNPRHKITKRGQNVTFRCDPISEHNRLYWYRQTLGQGPEFLTYFQNEAQLEKSRLLSDRFSAERPKGSFSTLEIQRTEQGDSAMYLCASSLTTGSYNEQFFGPGTRLTVL.

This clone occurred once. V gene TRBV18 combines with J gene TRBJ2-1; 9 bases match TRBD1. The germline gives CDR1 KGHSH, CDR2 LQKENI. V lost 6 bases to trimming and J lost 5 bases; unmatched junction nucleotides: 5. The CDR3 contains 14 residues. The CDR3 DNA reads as TGTGCCAGCTCCCCGGGACAGGGAAACAATGAGCAGTTCTTC. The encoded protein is CASSPGQGNNEQFF.

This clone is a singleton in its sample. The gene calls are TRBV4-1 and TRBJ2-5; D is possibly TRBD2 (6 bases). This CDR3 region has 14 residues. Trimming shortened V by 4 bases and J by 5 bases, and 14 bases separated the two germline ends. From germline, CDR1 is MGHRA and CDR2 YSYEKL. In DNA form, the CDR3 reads TGCGCCAGCAGCCCCCCGGCGGGGTGGGAGACCCAGTACTTC. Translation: CASSPPAGWETQYF.

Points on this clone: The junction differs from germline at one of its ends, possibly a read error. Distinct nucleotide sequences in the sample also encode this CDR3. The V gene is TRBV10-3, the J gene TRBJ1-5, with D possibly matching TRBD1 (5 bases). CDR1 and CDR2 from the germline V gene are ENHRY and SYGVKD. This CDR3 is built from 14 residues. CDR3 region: CAISGQYSNQPQHF. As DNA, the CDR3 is TGTGCCATCTCCGGACAATATAGCAATCAGCCCCAGCACTTT.

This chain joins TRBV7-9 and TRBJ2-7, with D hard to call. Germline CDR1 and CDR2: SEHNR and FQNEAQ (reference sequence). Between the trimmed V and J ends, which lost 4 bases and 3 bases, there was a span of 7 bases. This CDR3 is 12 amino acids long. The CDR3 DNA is TGTGCCAGCAGCTCCCGCGGCTACGAGCAGTACTTC. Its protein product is CASSSRGYEQYF.

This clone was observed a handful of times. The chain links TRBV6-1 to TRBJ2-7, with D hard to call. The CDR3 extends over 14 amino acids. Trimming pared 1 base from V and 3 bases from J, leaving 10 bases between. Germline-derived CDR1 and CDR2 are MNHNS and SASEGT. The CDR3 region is CASSEGPVLYEQYF. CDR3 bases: TGTGCCAGCAGTGAAGGTCCGGTACTCTACGAGCAGTACTTC.

For the CDR3, the DNA is TGTGCCGCCGTACAGGGGGAGGGTGAAAAACTGTTTTTT. It encodes CAAVQGEGEKLFF. The chain couples TRBV2 to TRBJ1-4, with 8 bases fitting TRBD1. V dropped 11 bases and J dropped 7; count of bases not matched to a gene: 9. CDR3 length: 13 amino acids. Germline assignment: CDR1 SNHLY and CDR2 FYNNEI.